This TCR beta chain was captured in a study of shared clonotypes between healthy human individuals. General study points: Only a few donors were included, so the genetic and exposure-history diversity represented was limited. Sharing across four donors was highest in naive CD4 (approximately 5%) and lowest in memory CD8 (roughly 0.4%).

Produced via immunoSEQ multiplex PCR; TCRdb's table is partial and in-frame only. This table holds under 2.5 million clones, 85% to 95% found once. With regard to this clone: As yet, its antigen is unknown.

Trimming removed 5 bases at V and 5 bases at J, with 15 bases between. CDR3 length: 14 amino acids. Germline V gene data show CDR1 as MNHNY and CDR2 as SVGAGI (reference sequence). Memory CD4+ cells were the fraction left after CD45RA+ naive selection. The sequenced material came from naive CD4+ T cells from PBMCs. As to subset: CD45RA+ positively selected. This TCR came from a man between 18 and 35 years old in good health. Some clones in this sample may be carry-over from other donors' samples. The J gene is TRBJ1-1, the V gene TRBV6-6, with D tentatively TRBD1 (5 bases). In DNA, the CDR3 is TGTGCCAGCAGTCGGCAGGGCCTAGGGACTGAAGCTTTCTTT. Translation gives CASSRQGLGTEAFF.